This TCR beta chain came from a study of cytomegalovirus exposure and HLA in healthy donors. This CDR3 comprises 15 residues. Germline loops: CDR1 SGDLS, CDR2 YYNGEE. V shed 2 bases and J 9 bases; nucleotides not matched to a gene: 9. PCR amplification relied on 60 Vbeta primers (plus 13 Jbeta primers). The table came from immunoSEQ multiplex PCR; TCRdb's copy has only in-frame clones and leaves some out. The top ten clones hold less than 15% of a sample with some 120,000 clones, under 80% of them seen once. Everyone who donated was a healthy bone marrow donor. The rearrangement uses TRBV9 and TRBJ2-1, with 9 bases lining up with TRBD1. This clonotype was obtained from a woman aged 60-75 years in good health and CMV-seropositive. The sequencing input was PBMCs. CDR3 amino acids: CASSVGQGRGPEQFF. CDR3 DNA: TGTGCCAGCAGCGTCGGACAGGGGAGGGGGCCTGAGCAGTTCTTC. Variable domain in full (rest from reference TRBV9 and TRBJ2-1): DSGVTQTPKHLITATGQRVTLRCSPRSGDLSVYWYQQSLDQGLQFLIQYYNGEERAKGNILERFSAQQFPDLHSELNLSSLELGDSALYFCASSVGQGRGPEQFFGPGTRLTVL.